The 6 T cell receptor beta chains presented below share a single source sample, sequenced in a study of blood T cell repertoires in COVID-19. Produced via immunoSEQ multiplex PCR; TCRdb's table is partial and in-frame only. This table has fewer than 200,000 clones, more than 75% appearing once. Sequencing input: peripheral blood. The receptors derive from a woman in her 70s with COVID-19, enrolled during active disease.

This clone was picked up one time. This chain joins TRBV7-2 and TRBJ2-3, with D perhaps TRBD1 (5 bases). V was shortened by 5 bases and J by 7 bases, with 19 bases between the two germline ends. This CDR3 contains 15 residues. Germline V gene sequence: CDR1 SGHTA, CDR2 FQGNSA. CDR3: CASSATVRSVHTQYF. In nucleotides, the CDR3 is TGTGCCAGCAGCGCGACAGTTCGGTCGGTACATACGCAGTATTTT.

This chain links TRBV3-1 (or the pseudogene TRBV3-2) with TRBJ2-3, with 8 bases lining up with TRBD2. Germline CDR1 LGHDT, CDR2 YNNKEL (reference sequence). The CDR3 is 14 residues long. After removal of 4 bases from V and 6 bases from J, the junction contained 6 bases not matched to a gene. The CDR3 loop is CASSRSGSGDTQYF. CDR3 DNA sequence: TGTGCCAGCAGCCGCAGCGGGAGCGGTGATACGCAGTATTTT.

The rearrangement uses TRBV11-3 and TRBJ1-4; 8 nucleotides match TRBD1. V gave up 1 base and J gave up 6 bases; unmatched junction bases: 1. The CDR3 loop spans 14 amino acids. Germline lookup yields CDR1 SGHNT and CDR2 YENEEA. CDR3 sequence (DNA): TGTGCCAGCAGCTTAGGACAGGGGTATGAAAAACTGTTTTTT. Protein sequence: CASSLGQGYEKLFF.

The genes are TRBV28 and TRBJ2-7; the D is unclear. V was trimmed by 2 bases and J by 7 bases, leaving 6 bases between them. This CDR3 has 11 amino acids. Germline CDR1 is MDHEN and CDR2 is SYDVKM. The CDR3 DNA reads as TGTGCCAGCAGTTTACGCCAGGAGCAGTACTTC. Amino acids: CASSLRQEQYF.

This clone has a handful of counts. V usage is TRBV11-2 and J usage is TRBJ1-6, with D unclear. Looked up from germline, CDR1 is SGHAT and CDR2 is FQNNGV. V was cut by 1 base and J by 8 bases, with 3 bases left in between. The CDR3 runs to 12 residues. CDR3 in amino acids: CASSLADSPLHF. The CDR3 DNA follows: TGTGCCAGCAGCTTAGCGGATTCACCCCTCCACTTT.

The V gene is TRBV18, the J gene TRBJ2-1; 7 bases line up with TRBD1. This CDR3 contains 15 residues. With V trimmed by 0 bases and J by 4 bases, 3 bases remained unmatched. Germline assignment: CDR1 KGHSH and CDR2 LQKENI. This chain's CDR3 is CASSPPSGGYNEQFF. CDR3 in DNA: TGTGCCAGCTCACCACCGTCAGGGGGTTACAATGAGCAGTTCTTC.